These T cell receptor beta chains were read from a single sample in a study of T cell changes during pregnancy in multiple sclerosis. The data were produced by immunoSEQ multiplex PCR, yet TCRdb's version contains in-frame clones alone and is incomplete. The table includes 81,000 or so clones, 91% detected once. The source was PBMCs, collected in the first trimester of pregnancy. All receptors derive from a female donor in good health, serving as a control in a pregnancy study. Some clones in this sample may be carry-over from other donors' samples. Each CDR3 is given with its conserved first and last residue. The order of the fields is V gene, D gene, J gene, CDR3 DNA, CDR3 protein. The D gene is left open where the match is weak.

>TRBV5-4|NA|TRBJ1-3
TGTGCCAGCAGCACCCTTGGGGCCACTGGAAACACCATATATTTT
CASSTLGATGNTIYF
>TRBV7-8|TRBD1|TRBJ1-4
TGTGCCAACAGCACCAAGGGGGCTTTATGGGAAAAACTGTTTTTT
CANSTKGALWEKLFF
>TRBV10-2|NA|TRBJ2-6
TGCGCCAGTACAGGGTCCTCTGGGGCCAACGTCCTGACTTTC
CASTGSSGANVLTF
>TRBV5-1|NA|TRBJ1-1
TGCGCCAGCAGCGATCGACAGAACACTGAAGCTTTCTTT
CASSDRQNTEAFF
>TRBV6-1|NA|TRBJ1-2
TGTGCCAGCAGCCTATTAGCTAACTATGGCTACACCTTC
CASSLLANYGYTF
>TRBV5-1|NA|TRBJ2-1
TGCGCCAGCAGTAGGGGCTACAATGAGCAGTTCTTC
CASSRGYNEQFF
>TRBV5-1|NA|TRBJ2-5
TGCGCCAGCAGCTTAGGGGGGGCAGGGATACAAGAGACCCAGTACTTC
CASSLGGAGIQETQYF
>TRBV27|NA|TRBJ1-4
TGTGCCAGCAGGGAGGGAGAAAAACTGTTTTTT
CASREGEKLFF
>TRBV20-1|TRBD2|TRBJ2-3
TGCAGTGCTAGCCGGGGGGCGCAGTATTTT
CSASRGAQYF
>TRBV15|TRBD1|TRBJ2-7
TGTGCCACCAGCAGAGATTCGGGGACAGGGGGGTACGAGCAGTACTTC
CATSRDSGTGGYEQYF